Detailed here is one T cell receptor beta chain. The sample belongs to a study of blood T cell repertoires in COVID-19. Generated by immunoSEQ multiplex PCR, the TCRdb table keeps only in-frame clones and is missing some. In the table there are some 270,000 clones, 80% to 90% of which are singletons. The CDR3 extends over 16 amino acids. The trim removed 4 bases at V and 6 bases at J, leaving 10 bases unmatched. Germline-derived CDR1 and CDR2 are MNHEY and SMNVEV (reference sequence). The sample taken for sequencing was PBMCs or T cells enriched from blood (not recorded which). The receptor's source is a woman between 25 and 40 years old with acute COVID-19. This rearrangement joins TRBV27 to TRBJ1-5, with 9 nucleotides matching TRBD1. DNA for the CDR3: TGTGCCAGCAGTTCGGGGGACAGGGCATGGGGTCAGCCCCAGCATTTT. Protein product: CASSSGDRAWGQPQHF.